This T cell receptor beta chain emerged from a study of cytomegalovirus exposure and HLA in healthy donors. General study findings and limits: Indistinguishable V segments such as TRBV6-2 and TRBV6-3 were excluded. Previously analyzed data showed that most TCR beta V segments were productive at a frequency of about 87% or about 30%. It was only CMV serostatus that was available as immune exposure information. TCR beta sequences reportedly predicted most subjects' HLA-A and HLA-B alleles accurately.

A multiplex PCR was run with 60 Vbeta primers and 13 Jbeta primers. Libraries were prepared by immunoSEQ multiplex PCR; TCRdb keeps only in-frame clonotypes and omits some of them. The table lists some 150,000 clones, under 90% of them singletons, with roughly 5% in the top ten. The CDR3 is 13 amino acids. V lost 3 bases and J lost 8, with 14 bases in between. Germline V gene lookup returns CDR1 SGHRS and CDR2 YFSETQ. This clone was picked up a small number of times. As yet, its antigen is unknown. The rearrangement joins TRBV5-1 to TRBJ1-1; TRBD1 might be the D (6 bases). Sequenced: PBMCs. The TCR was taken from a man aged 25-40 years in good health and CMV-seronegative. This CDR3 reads CASSYGQLKEAFF. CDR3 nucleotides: TGCGCCAGCAGCTATGGACAGCTTAAGGAAGCTTTCTTT.